The 27 T cell receptor beta chains below all came from one sample that was sequenced in a study of blood T cell repertoires in COVID-19. Using immunoSEQ multiplex PCR, the repertoire was profiled, and TCRdb retains in-frame clones only, with some absent. This sample yields around 160,000 clones, of which over 75% are seen a single time; 1.2% belongs to the top ten. The specimen was PBMCs or T cells enriched from blood (not recorded which). Receptors were obtained from a woman aged 25 to 39 with acute COVID-19.

The chain carries TRBV14 and TRBJ1-2, with D unresolved. Germline V gene lookup returns CDR1 SGHDN and CDR2 FVKESK. Trimming shortened V by 0 bases and J by 7 bases, and 12 bases separated the two germline ends. The CDR3 runs 14 residues. DNA of the CDR3: TGTGCCAGCAGCCAAGATAACTGGTCTTCTGGCTACACCTTC. Translation gives CASSQDNWSSGYTF.

J is TRBJ1-5 and V is TRBV24-1, with D uncertain. Germline V gene sequence: CDR1 KGHDR, CDR2 SFDVKD. The CDR3 loop spans 18 amino acids. Trimming shortened V by 3 bases and J by 0 bases, and 17 bases separated the two germline ends. CDR3 loop: CATSDVRQNPYSNQPQHF. CDR3 in DNA: TGTGCCACCAGTGATGTCAGACAAAACCCGTATAGCAATCAGCCCCAGCATTTT.

The chain couples TRBV7-8 to TRBJ2-3; D ambiguous. V was shortened by 7 bases and J by 6 bases, with 20 bases between the two germline ends. Germline V CDR1 and CDR2: SGHVS, FQNEAQ. The CDR3 contains 15 residues. CDR3 in DNA: TGTGCCAGCACTCTCGCGGCAATACCCTCGGATACGCAGTATTTT. This sequence encodes CASTLAAIPSDTQYF.

The chain recombines TRBV9 with TRBJ2-3, with 8 bases identical to TRBD1. Germline lookup yields CDR1 SGDLS and CDR2 YYNGEE. V shed 3 bases, J shed 0 bases, and the junction held 3 bases outside the gene matches. The CDR3 runs 15 residues. CDR3 loop: CASSGTGYSTDTQYF. The CDR3 coding sequence is TGTGCCAGCAGCGGGACAGGGTATAGCACAGATACGCAGTATTTT.

This clone has a handful of counts. Other nucleotide sequences from this sample produce the same CDR3. V and J are TRBV7-2 and TRBJ1-2; a weak D match, TRBD1 (5 bases). V dropped 1 base and J dropped 5 bases, with 14 bases sitting between them. Per the germline V gene, CDR1 is SGHTA and CDR2 is FQGNSA. This CDR3 has 15 amino acids. Here the CDR3 DNA reads TGTGCCAGCAGCTTAGTTGGGGGAGGAGGATATGGCTACACCTTC. This translates into CASSLVGGGGYGYTF.

CDR3 region: CASSYSGSSYEQYF. The CDR3 nucleotides read TGCGCCAGCAGCTACAGCGGGAGCTCCTACGAGCAGTACTTC. The genes are TRBV5-1 and TRBJ2-7; 8 bases fit TRBD2. Germline trimming cut 3 bases from V and 0 bases from J; bases unmatched to any gene: 2. CDR3 length equals 14 residues. The germline gives CDR1 SGHRS, CDR2 YFSETQ.

The chain recombines TRBV7-9 with TRBJ1-2, with D perhaps matching TRBD1 (6 bases). Trimming removed 6 bases from V and 3 bases from J, with 11 bases in between. The germline V gene encodes CDR1 SEHNR and CDR2 FQNEAQ (reference sequence). This CDR3 region has 13 residues. CDR3 coding DNA: TGTGCCAGCAGGCCGACAGGAGACTATGGCTACACCTTC. This gives the protein CASRPTGDYGYTF. Together with reference TRBV7-9 and TRBJ1-2, the CDR3 gives the full variable domain: DTGVSQNPRHKITKRGQNVTFRCDPISEHNRLYWYRQTLGQGPEFLTYFQNEAQLEKSRLLSDRFSAERPKGSFSTLEIQRTEQGDSAMYLCASRPTGDYGYTFGSGTRLTVV.

The V call is TRBV5-1, the J call TRBJ2-3; the D is unclear. CDR1 is SGHRS, CDR2 YFSETQ, per germline. CDR3 length: 14 residues. V was clipped by 1 base and J by 0 bases, with 6 bases between them. DNA for the CDR3: TGCGCCAGCAGCTTGTATGTAAGCACAGATACGCAGTATTTT. Translation gives CASSLYVSTDTQYF.

The genes are TRBV19 and TRBJ1-4; D is uncertain. This CDR3 has 15 amino acids. Trimming left V 2 bases short and J 7 bases short, with 14 bases between. CDR1 and CDR2 from the germline V gene are LNHDA and SQIVND (reference sequence). The CDR3 loop is CASSITTTRGEKLFF. For the CDR3, the DNA is TGTGCCAGTAGTATAACGACAACCCGGGGTGAAAAACTGTTTTTT.

This chain uses TRBV9 with TRBJ2-2, with 10 bases lining up with TRBD2. The CDR3 runs 17 residues. Looked up from germline, CDR1 is SGDLS and CDR2 is YYNGEE. The J segment lost 6 bases and the V segment lost 0 bases, leaving 8 bases of the junction unmatched. CDR3 region: CASSVGASGSIPGELFF. The CDR3 region has the DNA TGTGCCAGCAGCGTAGGGGCTAGCGGGAGTATCCCCGGGGAGCTGTTTTTT.

V is TRBV30 and J is TRBJ2-7; 8 bases fit TRBD2. Germline CDR1 is GTSNPN and CDR2 is SVGIG (reference sequence). This CDR3 has 14 residues. V lost 0 bases to trimming and J lost 4 bases; unmatched junction nucleotides: 5. CDR3 loop: CAWSVQSGRYEQYF. The CDR3 nucleotides are TGTGCCTGGAGTGTACAAAGCGGGAGATACGAGCAGTACTTC.

There are a few counts of this clone. This chain uses TRBV30 with TRBJ1-2, with 9 bases matching TRBD1. The trim removed 4 bases at V and 4 bases at J, leaving 7 bases unmatched. The CDR3 is made up of 14 amino acids. Germline assignment: CDR1 GTSNPN and CDR2 SVGIG (reference sequence). The CDR3 loop reads CAWTGTGFVYGYTF. In DNA form, the CDR3 reads TGTGCCTGGACAGGGACAGGGTTCGTCTATGGCTACACCTTC. Variable domain in full (rest from reference TRBV30 and TRBJ1-2): SQTIHQWPATLVQPVGSPLSLECTVEGTSNPNLYWYRQAAGRGLQLLFYSVGIGQISSEVPQNLSASRPQDRQFILSSKKLLLSDSGFYLCAWTGTGFVYGYTFGSGTRLTVV.

The genes are TRBV10-3 and TRBJ1-2; weak D call: TRBD1 (6 bases). Germline V gene lookup returns CDR1 ENHRY and CDR2 SYGVKD. Trimming shortened V by 10 bases and J by 4 bases, and 19 bases separated the two germline ends. CDR3 size: 14 residues. DNA of the CDR3: TGTGCCACCTTACCCCGGGACACCTCCTATGGCTACACCTTC. This codes for CATLPRDTSYGYTF.

Worth noting for this clone: Other DNA sequences within the sample encode an identical CDR3. The gene calls are TRBV18 and TRBJ1-5; D remains unclear. Germline-derived CDR1 and CDR2 are KGHSH and LQKENI. The CDR3 covers 13 residues. Trimming cost V 2 bases and J 1 base, with 3 bases left between them. In nucleotides, the CDR3 is TGTGCCAGCTCACCAAGCAGCAATCAGCCCCAGCATTTT. Translation: CASSPSSNQPQHF.

The chain recombines TRBV20-1 with TRBJ1-2; D is perhaps TRBD1 (6 bases). This CDR3 is built from 15 residues. Germline CDR1 reads DFQATT; CDR2 reads SNEGSKA (reference sequence). Trimming left V 3 bases short and J 8 bases short, with 22 bases between. The CDR3, as DNA: TGCAGTGCTAGTGCTCCTCAGGACCCCAGGGGCGGCTACACCTTC. Its protein product is CSASAPQDPRGGYTF.

Written as DNA, the CDR3 is TGCGCCAGCGGTAACGGGTATAGCTCCTACAATGAGCAGTTCTTC. The encoded protein is CASGNGYSSYNEQFF. The gene calls are TRBV5-1 and TRBJ2-1; D call uncertain. The germline V gene has CDR1 SGHRS and CDR2 YFSETQ. This CDR3 has 15 residues. V was pared by 7 bases and J by 0 bases, with 14 bases between.

In its sample, this clone was seen once. The CDR3 bases are TGTGCCAGCAGACCTACGGGACTAGCGGGAGAATCGGGAGATACGCAGTATTTT. This codes for CASRPTGLAGESGDTQYF. The gene calls are TRBV28 and TRBJ2-3; 14 bases are shared with TRBD2. The germline V gene encodes CDR1 MDHEN and CDR2 SYDVKM. The length of the CDR3 is 18 residues. The J segment lost 5 bases and the V segment lost 6 bases, leaving 13 bases of the junction unmatched.

The gene calls are TRBV9 and TRBJ1-6; possible D gene TRBD1, 6 bases. Trimming cost V 3 bases and J 5 bases, with 15 bases left between them. The CDR3 has 16 residues. Per the germline V gene, CDR1 is SGDLS and CDR2 is YYNGEE. This CDR3 is CASSARYRDHNSPLHF. CDR3 bases: TGTGCCAGCAGCGCCCGGTACAGGGATCATAATTCACCCCTCCACTTT.

This chain joins TRBV6-2 or TRBV6-3 and TRBJ1-4; the D gene is possibly TRBD1 (5 bases). This CDR3 is 18 amino acids long. The germline CDR1 and CDR2 sequences are MNHEY and SVGEGT. Trimming stripped 3 bases from V and 0 bases from J, with 17 bases between. CDR3 residues: CASSYSRQHSATNEKLFF. Here the CDR3 DNA reads TGTGCCAGCAGTTATTCTCGACAGCACAGTGCAACTAATGAAAAACTGTTTTTT.

The J gene is TRBJ2-5, the V gene TRBV5-8; 7 nucleotides agree with TRBD1. CDR3 size: 16 residues. Germline V lookup: CDR1 SGHTS, CDR2 YDEGEE. J gave up 3 bases and V 2 bases, and 10 bases lay outside the gene matches. As DNA, the CDR3 is TGTGCCAGCAGCTTAAACAGGGGCGGTTTAGAAGAGACCCAGTACTTC. Amino acid sequence: CASSLNRGGLEETQYF.

The chain has TRBV18 and TRBJ2-2; 10 nucleotides match TRBD1. The CDR3 totals 14 residues. The germline CDR1 and CDR2 sequences are KGHSH and LQKENI. Trimming took 6 bases from V and 6 from J; bases not matched to a gene: 4. The CDR3 nucleotides are TGTGCCAGCTCGTCAGGACAGGGGGCCGGGGAGCTGTTTTTT. This encodes CASSSGQGAGELFF.

The CDR3 DNA reads TGTGCCACCAGTGTGGGAGGCCCCAATCAGCCCCAGCATTTT. This encodes CATSVGGPNQPQHF. The rearrangement uses TRBV24-1 and TRBJ1-5; D ambiguous. The CDR3 has 14 amino acids. The germline V gene has CDR1 KGHDR and CDR2 SFDVKD. Trimming took 5 bases from V and 3 from J, leaving 10 bases between them.

J is TRBJ1-2 and V is TRBV7-2; TRBD1 agrees at 8 bases. V dropped 1 base and J dropped 8; count of bases not matched to a gene: 12. CDR3 length equals 16 residues. From germline, CDR1 is SGHTA and CDR2 FQGNSA. CDR3 in amino acids: CASSLEMAGGGLGYTF. The CDR3 DNA follows: TGTGCCAGCAGCTTAGAGATGGCAGGGGGCGGTTTGGGCTACACCTTC.

This clone was seen a single time. The chain joins TRBV11-1 to TRBJ2-1; 7 nucleotides agree with TRBD1. The CDR3 contains 15 residues. The germline V gene encodes CDR1 SGHAT and CDR2 FQDESV (reference sequence). V shed 5 bases, J shed 4 bases, and the junction held 8 bases outside the gene matches. CDR3 sequence: CASSIDRASYNEQFF. The DNA for the CDR3 is TGTGCCAGCAGCATAGACAGGGCTTCGTACAATGAGCAGTTCTTC.

This chain connects TRBV6-5 to TRBJ1-4; D is undetermined. The CDR3 length is 13 residues. V lost 4 bases to trimming and J lost 8 bases, with 11 bases between them. The V gene's germline CDR1 is MNHEY and CDR2 SVGAGI. CDR3 in DNA: TGTGCCAGCAGTTCTGCTGGAGGGGAAAAACTGTTTTTT. This translates into CASSSAGGEKLFF.

This clone was found once. V usage is TRBV27 and J usage is TRBJ2-7, with 8 bases identical to TRBD1. The CDR3 loop spans 16 amino acids. The V segment lost 1 base and the J segment 1 base; nucleotides outside the gene matches: 6. The germline CDR1 and CDR2 sequences are MNHEY and SMNVEV (reference sequence). DNA for the CDR3: TGTGCCAGCAGTTTATTCACGGACAGGGCGTCCTACGAGCAGTACTTC. It encodes CASSLFTDRASYEQYF.

The chain is built from TRBV28 and TRBJ1-1; 9 bases are shared with TRBD1. Trimming cost V 5 bases and J 1 base; bases outside gene matches: 2. The CDR3 consists of 14 residues. Germline CDR1 and CDR2: MDHEN and SYDVKM. CDR3 amino acids: CASSETGGNTEAFF. For the CDR3, the DNA is TGTGCCAGCAGTGAGACAGGGGGGAACACTGAAGCTTTCTTT.